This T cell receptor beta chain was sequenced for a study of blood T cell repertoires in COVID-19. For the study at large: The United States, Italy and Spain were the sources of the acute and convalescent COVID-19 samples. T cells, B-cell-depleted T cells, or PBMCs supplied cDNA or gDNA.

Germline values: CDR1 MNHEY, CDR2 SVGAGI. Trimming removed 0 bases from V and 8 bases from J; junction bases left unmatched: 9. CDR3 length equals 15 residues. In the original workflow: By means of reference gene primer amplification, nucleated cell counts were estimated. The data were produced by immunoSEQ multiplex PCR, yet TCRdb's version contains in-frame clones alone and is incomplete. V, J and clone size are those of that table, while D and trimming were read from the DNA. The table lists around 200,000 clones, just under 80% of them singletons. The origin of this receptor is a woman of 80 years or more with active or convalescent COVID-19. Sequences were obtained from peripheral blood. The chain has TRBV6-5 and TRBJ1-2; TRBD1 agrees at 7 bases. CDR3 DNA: TGTGCCAGCAGTTACTCGACAGGCCAGGGGGTAGGCTACACCTTC. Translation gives CASSYSTGQGVGYTF.